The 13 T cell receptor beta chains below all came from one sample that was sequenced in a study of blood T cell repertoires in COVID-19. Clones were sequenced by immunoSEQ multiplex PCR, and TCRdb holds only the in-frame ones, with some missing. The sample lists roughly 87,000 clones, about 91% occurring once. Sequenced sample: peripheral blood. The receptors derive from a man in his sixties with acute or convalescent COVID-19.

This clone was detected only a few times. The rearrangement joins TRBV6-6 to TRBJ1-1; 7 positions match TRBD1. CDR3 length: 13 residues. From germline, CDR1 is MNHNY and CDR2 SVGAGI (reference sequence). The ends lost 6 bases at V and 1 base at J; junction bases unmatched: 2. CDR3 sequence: CASRRQGNTEAFF. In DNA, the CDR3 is TGTGCCAGCAGAAGACAGGGGAACACTGAAGCTTTCTTT.

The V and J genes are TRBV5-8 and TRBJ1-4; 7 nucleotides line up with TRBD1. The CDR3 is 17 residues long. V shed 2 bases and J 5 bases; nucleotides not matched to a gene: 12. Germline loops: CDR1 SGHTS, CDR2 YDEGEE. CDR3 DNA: TGTGCCAGCAGCTTCTCAAAGGTCGGGACAGCGAATGAAAAACTGTTTTTT. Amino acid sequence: CASSFSKVGTANEKLFF.

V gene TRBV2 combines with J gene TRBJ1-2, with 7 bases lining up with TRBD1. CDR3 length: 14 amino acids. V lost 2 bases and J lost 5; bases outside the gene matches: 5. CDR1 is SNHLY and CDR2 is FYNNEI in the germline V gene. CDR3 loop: CASSESGTVYGYTF. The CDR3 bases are TGTGCCAGCAGTGAATCTGGGACAGTATATGGCTACACCTTC.

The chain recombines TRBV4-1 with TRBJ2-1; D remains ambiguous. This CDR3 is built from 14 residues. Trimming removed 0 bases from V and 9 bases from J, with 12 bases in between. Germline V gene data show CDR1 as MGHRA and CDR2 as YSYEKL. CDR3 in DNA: TGCGCCAGCAGCCAAGAGGTCCCACCCAGTGAGCAGTTCTTC. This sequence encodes CASSQEVPPSEQFF.

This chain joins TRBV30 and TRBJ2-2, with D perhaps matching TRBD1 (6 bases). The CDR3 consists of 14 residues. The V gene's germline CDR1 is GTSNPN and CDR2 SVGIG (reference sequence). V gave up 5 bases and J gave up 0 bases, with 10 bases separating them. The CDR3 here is CAWGQRANTGELFF. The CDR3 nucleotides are TGTGCCTGGGGACAGAGGGCGAACACCGGGGAGCTGTTTTTT.

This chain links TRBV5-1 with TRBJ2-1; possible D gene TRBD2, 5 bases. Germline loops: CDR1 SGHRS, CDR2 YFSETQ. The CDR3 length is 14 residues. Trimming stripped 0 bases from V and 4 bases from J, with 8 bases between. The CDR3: CASSLVSGYNEQFF. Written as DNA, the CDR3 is TGCGCCAGCAGCTTGGTATCGGGGTACAATGAGCAGTTCTTC. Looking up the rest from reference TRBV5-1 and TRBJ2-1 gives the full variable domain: KAGVTQTPRYLIKTRGQQVTLSCSPISGHRSVSWYQQTPGQGLQFLFEYFSETQRNKGNFPGRFSGRQFSNSRSEMNVSTLELGDSALYLCASSLVSGYNEQFFGPGTRLTVL.

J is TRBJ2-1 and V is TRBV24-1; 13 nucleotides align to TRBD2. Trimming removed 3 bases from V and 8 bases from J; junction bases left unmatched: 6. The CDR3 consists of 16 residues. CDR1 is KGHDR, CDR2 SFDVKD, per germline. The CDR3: CATSDTTSGRPYEQFF. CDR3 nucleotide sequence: TGTGCCACCAGTGATACGACTAGCGGGAGGCCCTATGAGCAGTTCTTC.

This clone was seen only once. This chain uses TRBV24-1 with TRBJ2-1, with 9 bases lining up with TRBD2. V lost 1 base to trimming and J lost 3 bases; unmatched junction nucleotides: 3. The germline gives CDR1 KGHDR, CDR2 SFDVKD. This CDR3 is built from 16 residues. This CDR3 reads CATSDFASGIYNEQFF. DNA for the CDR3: TGTGCCACCAGTGATTTTGCTAGCGGGATCTACAATGAGCAGTTCTTC.

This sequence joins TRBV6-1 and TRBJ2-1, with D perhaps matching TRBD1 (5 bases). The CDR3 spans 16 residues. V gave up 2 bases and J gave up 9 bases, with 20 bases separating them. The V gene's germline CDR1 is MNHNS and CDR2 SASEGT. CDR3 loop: CASSETWAGLYSEQFF. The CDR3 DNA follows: TGTGCCAGCAGTGAAACGTGGGCAGGGCTCTATAGTGAGCAGTTCTTC.

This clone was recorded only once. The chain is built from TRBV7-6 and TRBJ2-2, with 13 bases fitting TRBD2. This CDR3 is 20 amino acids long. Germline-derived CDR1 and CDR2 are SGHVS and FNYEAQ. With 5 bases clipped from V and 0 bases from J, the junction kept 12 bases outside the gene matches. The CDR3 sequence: CASSLGTSGVGSTNTGELFF. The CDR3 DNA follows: TGTGCCAGCAGCCTGGGGACTAGCGGGGTTGGAAGCACGAACACCGGGGAGCTGTTTTTT.

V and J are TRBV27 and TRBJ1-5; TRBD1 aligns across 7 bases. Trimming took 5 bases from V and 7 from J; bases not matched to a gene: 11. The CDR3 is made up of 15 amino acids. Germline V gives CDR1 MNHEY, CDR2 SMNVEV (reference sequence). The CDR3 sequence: CASSPPPDRAQPQHF. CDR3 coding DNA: TGTGCCAGCAGTCCCCCCCCCGACAGGGCCCAGCCCCAGCATTTT.

CDR3 DNA: TGCGCCAGCAGCTTGGTTCCGGGGAGCTCCTACGAGCAGTACTTC. It yields the protein CASSLVPGSSYEQYF. This chain uses TRBV5-1 with TRBJ2-7, with D perhaps TRBD2 (5 bases). The CDR3 runs 15 residues. Germline V CDR1 and CDR2: SGHRS, YFSETQ. Trimming cost V 0 bases and J 0 bases, with 10 bases left between them.

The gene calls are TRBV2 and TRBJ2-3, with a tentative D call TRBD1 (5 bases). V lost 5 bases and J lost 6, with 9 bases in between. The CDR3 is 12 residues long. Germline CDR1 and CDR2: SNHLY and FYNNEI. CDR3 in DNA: TGTGCCAGCAGTCTCAGGGTCGATACGCAGTATTTT. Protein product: CASSLRVDTQYF.